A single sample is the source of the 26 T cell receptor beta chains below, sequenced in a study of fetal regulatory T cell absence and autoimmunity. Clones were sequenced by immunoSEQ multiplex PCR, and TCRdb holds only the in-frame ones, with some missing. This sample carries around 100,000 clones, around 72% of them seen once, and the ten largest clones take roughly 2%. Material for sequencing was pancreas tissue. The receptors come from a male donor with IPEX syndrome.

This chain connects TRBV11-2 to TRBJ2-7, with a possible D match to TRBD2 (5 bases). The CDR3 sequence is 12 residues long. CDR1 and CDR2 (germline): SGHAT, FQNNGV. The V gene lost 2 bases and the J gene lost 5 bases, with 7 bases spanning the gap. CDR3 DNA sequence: TGTGCCAGCAGCTTACTGAGGGACGAGCAGTACTTC. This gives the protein CASSLLRDEQYF.

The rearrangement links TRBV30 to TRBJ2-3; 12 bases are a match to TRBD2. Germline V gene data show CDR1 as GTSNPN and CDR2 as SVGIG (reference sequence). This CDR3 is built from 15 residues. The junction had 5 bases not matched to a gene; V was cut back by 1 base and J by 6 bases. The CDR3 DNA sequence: TGTGCCTGGAGTGGGCTAGCGGGAGGGGGGGATACGCAGTATTTT. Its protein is CAWSGLAGGGDTQYF.

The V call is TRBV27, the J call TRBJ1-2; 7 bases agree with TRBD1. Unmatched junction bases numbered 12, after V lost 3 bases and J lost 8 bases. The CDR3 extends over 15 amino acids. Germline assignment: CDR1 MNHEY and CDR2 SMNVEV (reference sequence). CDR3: CASSFVGRQGDGYTF. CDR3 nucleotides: TGTGCCAGCAGTTTTGTGGGTAGACAGGGTGACGGCTACACCTTC.

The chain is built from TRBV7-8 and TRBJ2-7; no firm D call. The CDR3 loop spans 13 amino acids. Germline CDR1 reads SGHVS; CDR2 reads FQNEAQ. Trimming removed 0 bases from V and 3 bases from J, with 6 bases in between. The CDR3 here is CASSLAGGYEQYF. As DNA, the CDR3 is TGTGCCAGCAGCTTAGCGGGCGGCTACGAGCAGTACTTC.

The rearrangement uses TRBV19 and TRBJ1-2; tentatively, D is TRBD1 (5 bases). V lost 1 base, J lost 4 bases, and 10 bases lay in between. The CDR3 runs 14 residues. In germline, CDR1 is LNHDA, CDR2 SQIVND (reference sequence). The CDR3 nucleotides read TGTGCCAGTAGTATAGTTGGCAGGGCCTATGGCTACACCTTC. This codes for CASSIVGRAYGYTF.

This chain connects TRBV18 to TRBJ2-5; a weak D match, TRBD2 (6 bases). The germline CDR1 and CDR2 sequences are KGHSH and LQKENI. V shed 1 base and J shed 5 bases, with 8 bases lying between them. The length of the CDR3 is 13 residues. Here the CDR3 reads CASSPRGGETQYF. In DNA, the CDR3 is TGTGCCAGCTCACCACGGGGAGGCGAGACCCAGTACTTC.

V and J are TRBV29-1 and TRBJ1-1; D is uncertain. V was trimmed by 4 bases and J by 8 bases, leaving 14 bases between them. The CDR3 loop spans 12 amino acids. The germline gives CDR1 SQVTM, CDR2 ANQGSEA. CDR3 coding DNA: TGCAGCGTTGCTAGAGCCAACGCCGAAGCTTTCTTT. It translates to CSVARANAEAFF.

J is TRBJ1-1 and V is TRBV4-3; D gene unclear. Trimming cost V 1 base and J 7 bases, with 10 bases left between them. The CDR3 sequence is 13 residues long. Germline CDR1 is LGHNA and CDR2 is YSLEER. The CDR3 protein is CASSQVSGSEAFF. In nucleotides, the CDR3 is TGCGCCAGCAGCCAAGTGAGCGGGAGTGAAGCTTTCTTT.

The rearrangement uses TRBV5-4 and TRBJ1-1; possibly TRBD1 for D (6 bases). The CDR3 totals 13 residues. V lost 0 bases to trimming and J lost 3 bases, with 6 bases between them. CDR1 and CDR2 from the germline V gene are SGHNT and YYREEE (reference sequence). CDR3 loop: CASSLDRDTEAFF. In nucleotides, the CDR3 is TGTGCCAGCAGCTTGGACAGGGACACTGAAGCTTTCTTT.

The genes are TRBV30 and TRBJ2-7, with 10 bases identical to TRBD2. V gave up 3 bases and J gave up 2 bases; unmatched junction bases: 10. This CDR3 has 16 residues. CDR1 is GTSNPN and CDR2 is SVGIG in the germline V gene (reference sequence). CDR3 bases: TGTGCCTGGAGCCTAGGGCTAGCGGGAGACACCTACGAGCAGTACTTC. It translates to CAWSLGLAGDTYEQYF.

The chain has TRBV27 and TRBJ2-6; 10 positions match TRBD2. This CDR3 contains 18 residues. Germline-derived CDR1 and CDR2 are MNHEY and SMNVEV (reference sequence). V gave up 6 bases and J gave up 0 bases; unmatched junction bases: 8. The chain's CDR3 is CASRPWTSGLSGANVLTF. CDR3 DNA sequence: TGTGCCAGCAGACCATGGACTAGCGGCCTCTCTGGGGCCAACGTCCTGACTTTC.

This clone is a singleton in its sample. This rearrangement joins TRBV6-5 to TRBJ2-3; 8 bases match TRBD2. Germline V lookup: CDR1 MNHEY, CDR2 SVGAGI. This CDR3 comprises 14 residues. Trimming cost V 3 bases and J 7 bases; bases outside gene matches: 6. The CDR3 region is CASSYSGTRNTQYF. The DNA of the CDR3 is TGTGCCAGCAGTTATTCGGGGACTAGAAATACGCAGTATTTT.

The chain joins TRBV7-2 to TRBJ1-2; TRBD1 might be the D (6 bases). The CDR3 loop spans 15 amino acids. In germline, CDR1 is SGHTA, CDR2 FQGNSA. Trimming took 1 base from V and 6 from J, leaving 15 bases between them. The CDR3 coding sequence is TGTGCCAGCAGCTTAGGAGGGGGAGCAGGGAATGGCTACACCTTC. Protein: CASSLGGGAGNGYTF.

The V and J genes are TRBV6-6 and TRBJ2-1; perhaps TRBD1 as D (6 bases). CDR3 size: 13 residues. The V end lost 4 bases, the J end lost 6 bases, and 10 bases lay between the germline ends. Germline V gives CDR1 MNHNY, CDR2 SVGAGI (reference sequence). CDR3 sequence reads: CASSWTAPNEQFF. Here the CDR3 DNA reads TGTGCCAGCAGTTGGACAGCCCCCAATGAGCAGTTCTTC.

Here the CDR3 reads CASSPRLAGGLNIQYF. In nucleotides, the CDR3 is TGTGCCAGCAGCCCCCGACTAGCGGGGGGCTTAAACATTCAGTACTTC. This chain joins TRBV9 and TRBJ2-4, with TRBD2 matching over 13 bases. Germline CDR1 and CDR2: SGDLS and YYNGEE. The CDR3 has 16 amino acids. Trimming cost V 4 bases and J 6 bases; bases outside gene matches: 7.

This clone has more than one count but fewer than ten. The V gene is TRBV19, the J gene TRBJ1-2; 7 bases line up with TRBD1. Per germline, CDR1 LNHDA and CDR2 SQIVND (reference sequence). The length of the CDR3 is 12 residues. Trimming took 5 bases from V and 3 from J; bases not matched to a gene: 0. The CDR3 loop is CASSGQDYGYTF. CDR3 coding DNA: TGTGCCAGTAGTGGACAGGACTATGGCTACACCTTC.

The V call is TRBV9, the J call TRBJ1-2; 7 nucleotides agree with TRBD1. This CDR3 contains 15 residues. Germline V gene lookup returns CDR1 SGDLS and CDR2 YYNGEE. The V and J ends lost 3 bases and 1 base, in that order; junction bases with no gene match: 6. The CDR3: CASSGRQGGNYGYTF. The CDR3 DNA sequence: TGTGCCAGCAGCGGACGACAGGGCGGTAACTATGGCTACACCTTC. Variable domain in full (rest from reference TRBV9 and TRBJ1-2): DSGVTQTPKHLITATGQRVTLRCSPRSGDLSVYWYQQSLDQGLQFLIQYYNGEERAKGNILERFSAQQFPDLHSELNLSSLELGDSALYFCASSGRQGGNYGYTFGSGTRLTVV.

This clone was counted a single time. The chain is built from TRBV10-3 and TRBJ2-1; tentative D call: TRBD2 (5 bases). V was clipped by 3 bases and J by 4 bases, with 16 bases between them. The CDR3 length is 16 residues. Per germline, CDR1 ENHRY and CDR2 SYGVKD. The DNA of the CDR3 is TGTGCCATCAGTGATCGTAGGGAGATCTATTACAATGAGCAGTTCTTC. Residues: CAISDRREIYYNEQFF.

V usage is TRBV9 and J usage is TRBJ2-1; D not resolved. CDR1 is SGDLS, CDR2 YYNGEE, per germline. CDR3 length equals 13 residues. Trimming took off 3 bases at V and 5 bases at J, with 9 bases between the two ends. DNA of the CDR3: TGTGCCAGCAGCGCACAATTCCACAATGAGCAGTTCTTC. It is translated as CASSAQFHNEQFF.

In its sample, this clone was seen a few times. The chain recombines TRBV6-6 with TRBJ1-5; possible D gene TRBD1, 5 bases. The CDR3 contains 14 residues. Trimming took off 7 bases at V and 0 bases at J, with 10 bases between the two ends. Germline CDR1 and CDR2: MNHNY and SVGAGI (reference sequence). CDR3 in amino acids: CASTGPLSNQPQHF. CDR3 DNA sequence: TGTGCCAGCACGGGACCACTTAGCAATCAGCCCCAGCATTTT.

CDR3 loop: CSVEGRGEGAGQPQHF. CDR3 in DNA: TGCAGCGTTGAAGGTCGGGGGGAAGGGGCCGGGCAGCCCCAGCATTTT. The chain couples TRBV29-1 to TRBJ1-5; D perhaps matches TRBD1 (5 bases). The CDR3 is made up of 16 amino acids. Deletions cut 1 base from V and 7 bases from J, with 20 bases between. CDR1 is SQVTM, CDR2 ANQGSEA, per germline.

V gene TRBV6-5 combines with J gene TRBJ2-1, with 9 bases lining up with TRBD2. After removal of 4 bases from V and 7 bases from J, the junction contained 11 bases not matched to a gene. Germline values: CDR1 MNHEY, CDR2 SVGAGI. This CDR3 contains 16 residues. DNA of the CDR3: TGTGCCAGCAGTTTAACGGCGGGGGGGCCATGGAATGAGCAGTTCTTC. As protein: CASSLTAGGPWNEQFF.

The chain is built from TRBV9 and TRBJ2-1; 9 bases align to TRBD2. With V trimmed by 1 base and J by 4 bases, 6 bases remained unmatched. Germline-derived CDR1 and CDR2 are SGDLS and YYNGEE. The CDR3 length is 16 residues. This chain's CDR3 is CASSVTSGGLYNEQFF. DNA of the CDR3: TGTGCCAGCAGCGTAACCAGCGGGGGGCTTTACAATGAGCAGTTCTTC.

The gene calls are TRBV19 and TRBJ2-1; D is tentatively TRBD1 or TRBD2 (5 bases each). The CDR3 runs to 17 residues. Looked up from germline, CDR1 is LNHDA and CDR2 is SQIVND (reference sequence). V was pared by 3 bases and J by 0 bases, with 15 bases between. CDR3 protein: CASSIRDPLLSYNEQFF. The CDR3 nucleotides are TGTGCCAGTAGTATCCGGGACCCCTTACTCTCCTACAATGAGCAGTTCTTC.

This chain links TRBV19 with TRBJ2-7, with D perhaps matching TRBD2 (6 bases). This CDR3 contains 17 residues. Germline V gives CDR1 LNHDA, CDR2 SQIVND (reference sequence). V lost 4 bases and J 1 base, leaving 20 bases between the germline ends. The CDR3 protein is CASSTTLEGRYSYEQYF. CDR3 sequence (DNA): TGTGCCAGTAGTACCACGTTGGAGGGGCGATATTCCTACGAGCAGTACTTC.

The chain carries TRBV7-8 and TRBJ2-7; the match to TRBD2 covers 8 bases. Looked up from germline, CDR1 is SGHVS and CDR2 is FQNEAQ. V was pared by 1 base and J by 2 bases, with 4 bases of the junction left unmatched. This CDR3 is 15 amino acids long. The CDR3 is CASSLEPGGPYEQYF. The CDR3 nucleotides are TGTGCCAGCAGCTTAGAACCGGGGGGGCCCTACGAGCAGTACTTC.